The 8 T cell receptor beta chains below were found in one sample sequenced in a study of cytomegalovirus exposure and HLA in healthy donors. The PCR was carried out with 60 Vbeta primers and 13 Jbeta primers. Clones were sequenced by immunoSEQ multiplex PCR, and TCRdb holds only the in-frame ones, with some missing. In the table there are about 130,000 clones, nearly 80% of which are singletons. Sequenced: PBMCs. The receptors here all came from a male donor in good health and CMV-seronegative.

The chain has TRBV2 and TRBJ1-3; TRBD1 matches at 7 bases. V gave up 2 bases and J gave up 0 bases; unmatched junction bases: 7. CDR1 and CDR2 (germline): SNHLY, FYNNEI. The CDR3 spans 17 residues. The CDR3, as DNA: TGTGCCAGCAGTGAATTTTACAGACAGGGCTCTGGAAACACCATATATTTT. This gives the protein CASSEFYRQGSGNTIYF. The variable domain in full, with the rest retrieved from reference TRBV2 and TRBJ1-3, is EPEVTQTPSHQVTQMGQEVILRCVPISNHLYFYWYRQILGQKVEFLVSFYNNEISEKSEIFDDQFSVERPDGSNFTLKIRSTKLEDSAMYFCASSEFYRQGSGNTIYFGEGSWLTVV.

With respect to this clone: Since the CDR3 does not end with the conserved phenylalanine or tryptophan, this likely comes from a read error. The chain has TRBV27 and TRBJ1-2, with 9 bases matching TRBD1. Per the germline V gene, CDR1 is MNHEY and CDR2 is SMNVEV (reference sequence). The ends lost 5 bases at V and 6 bases at J; junction bases unmatched: 7. This CDR3 has 14 amino acids. The CDR3 bases are TGTGCCAGCAGTACTCGGACAGGGGTTGATGGCTACACCCTC. It specifies CASSTRTGVDGYTL.

J is TRBJ1-1 and V is TRBV9, with D unresolved. This CDR3 spans 13 amino acids. V lost 0 bases to trimming and J lost 5 bases, with 8 bases between them. CDR1 and CDR2 from the germline V gene are SGDLS and YYNGEE. In DNA, the CDR3 is TGTGCCAGCAGCGTAGGCGGGAGTACTGAAGCTTTCTTT. Translated: CASSVGGSTEAFF.

The chain couples TRBV30 to TRBJ1-6; D is unclear. The CDR3 runs to 14 residues. Between the trimmed V and J ends, which lost 5 bases and 9 bases, there was a span of 17 bases. CDR1 GTSNPN and CDR2 SVGIG come from the germline V gene (reference sequence). The CDR3 region has the DNA TGTGCCTGGGAAGGACTCATTGTTGGTTCACCCCTCCACTTT. It yields the protein CAWEGLIVGSPLHF. Looking up the rest from reference TRBV30 and TRBJ1-6 gives the full variable domain: SQTIHQWPATLVQPVGSPLSLECTVEGTSNPNLYWYRQAAGRGLQLLFYSVGIGQISSEVPQNLSASRPQDRQFILSSKKLLLSDSGFYLCAWEGLIVGSPLHFGNGTRLTVT.

The chain has TRBV5-6 and TRBJ1-6; D gene ambiguous. V shed 2 bases and J shed 4 bases, with 4 bases lying between them. Germline-derived CDR1 and CDR2 are SGHDT and YYEEEE. The CDR3 is made up of 13 amino acids. CDR3 nucleotides: TGTGCCAGCAGCTTTAAATATAATTCACCCCTCCACTTT. It codes for CASSFKYNSPLHF.

The chain recombines TRBV30 with TRBJ2-5; 10 bases fit TRBD2. CDR3 size: 16 residues. CDR1 and CDR2 from the germline V gene are GTSNPN and SVGIG (reference sequence). J lost 4 bases, V lost 8 bases, and 16 bases had no gene match. The CDR3 is CANGEAGGVESETQYF. For the CDR3, the DNA is TGTGCCAACGGGGAAGCGGGGGGGGTAGAATCAGAGACCCAGTACTTC.

The chain is built from TRBV19 and TRBJ2-1; 13 bases fit TRBD2. CDR3 length equals 15 residues. V gave up 3 bases and J gave up 9 bases; unmatched junction bases: 5. CDR1 is LNHDA, CDR2 SQIVND, per germline (reference sequence). The CDR3 bases are TGTGCCAGTAGTATTACTAGCGGGGGGGCCGTTGAGCAGTTCTTC. Translation gives CASSITSGGAVEQFF.

The V gene is TRBV11-2, the J gene TRBJ2-2; unclear D gene. V lost 3 bases to trimming and J lost 6 bases, with 8 bases between them. Germline V gene sequence: CDR1 SGHAT, CDR2 FQNNGV. The CDR3 contains 13 residues. The CDR3: CASSFTDSGELFF. CDR3 in DNA: TGTGCCAGCAGCTTTACAGATTCCGGGGAGCTGTTTTTT.